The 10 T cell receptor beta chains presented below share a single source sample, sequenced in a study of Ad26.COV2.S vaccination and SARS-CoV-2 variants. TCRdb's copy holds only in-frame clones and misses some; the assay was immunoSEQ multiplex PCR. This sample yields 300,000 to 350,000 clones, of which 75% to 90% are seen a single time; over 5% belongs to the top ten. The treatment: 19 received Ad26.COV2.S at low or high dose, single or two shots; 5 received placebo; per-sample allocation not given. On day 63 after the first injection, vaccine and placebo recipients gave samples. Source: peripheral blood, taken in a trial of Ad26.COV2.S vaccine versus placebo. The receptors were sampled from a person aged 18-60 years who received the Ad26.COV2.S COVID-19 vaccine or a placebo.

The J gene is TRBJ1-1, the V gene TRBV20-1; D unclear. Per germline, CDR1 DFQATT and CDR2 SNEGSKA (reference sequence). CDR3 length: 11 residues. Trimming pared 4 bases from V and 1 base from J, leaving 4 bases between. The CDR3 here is CSATRNTEAFF. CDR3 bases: TGCAGTGCTACGAGGAACACTGAAGCTTTCTTT.

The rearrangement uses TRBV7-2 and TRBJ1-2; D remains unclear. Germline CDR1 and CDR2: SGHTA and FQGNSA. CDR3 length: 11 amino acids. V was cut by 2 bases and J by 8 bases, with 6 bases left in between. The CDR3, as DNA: TGTGCCAGCAGCTTAAATACCGGCTACACCTTC. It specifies CASSLNTGYTF.

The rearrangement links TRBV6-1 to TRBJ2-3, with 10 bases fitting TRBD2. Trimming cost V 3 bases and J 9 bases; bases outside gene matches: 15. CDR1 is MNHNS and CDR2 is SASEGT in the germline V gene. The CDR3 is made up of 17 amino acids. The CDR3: CASSDPSAGGHAWTQYF. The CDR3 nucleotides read TGTGCCAGCAGTGACCCCTCAGCGGGGGGGCATGCGTGGACGCAGTATTTT.

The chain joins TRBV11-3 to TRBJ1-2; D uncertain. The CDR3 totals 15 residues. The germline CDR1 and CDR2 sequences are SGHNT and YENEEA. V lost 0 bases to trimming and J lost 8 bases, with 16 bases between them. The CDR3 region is CASSLDSNSLDGYTF. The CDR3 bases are TGTGCCAGCAGCTTAGATAGTAACAGCCTGGACGGCTACACCTTC.

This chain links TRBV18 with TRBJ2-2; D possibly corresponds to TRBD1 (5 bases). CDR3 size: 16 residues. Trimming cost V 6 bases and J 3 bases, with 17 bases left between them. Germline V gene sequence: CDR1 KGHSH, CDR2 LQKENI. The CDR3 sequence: CASSKGDHIDTGELFF. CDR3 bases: TGTGCCAGCTCTAAAGGGGATCATATCGACACCGGGGAGCTGTTTTTT.

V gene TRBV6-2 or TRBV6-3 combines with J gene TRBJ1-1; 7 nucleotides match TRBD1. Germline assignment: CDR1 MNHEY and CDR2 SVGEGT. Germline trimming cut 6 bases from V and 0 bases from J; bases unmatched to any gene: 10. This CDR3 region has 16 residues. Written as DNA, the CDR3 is TGTGCCAGCAGCCCCATGGGACAGTACATGAACACTGAAGCTTTCTTT. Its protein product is CASSPMGQYMNTEAFF.

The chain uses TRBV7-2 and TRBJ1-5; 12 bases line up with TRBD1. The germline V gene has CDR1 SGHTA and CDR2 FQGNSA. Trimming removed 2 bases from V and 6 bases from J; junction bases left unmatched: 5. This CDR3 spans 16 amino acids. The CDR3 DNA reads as TGTGCCAGCAGCTTAACCGGGACAGGGGGCACTCAGCCCCAGCATTTT. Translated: CASSLTGTGGTQPQHF.

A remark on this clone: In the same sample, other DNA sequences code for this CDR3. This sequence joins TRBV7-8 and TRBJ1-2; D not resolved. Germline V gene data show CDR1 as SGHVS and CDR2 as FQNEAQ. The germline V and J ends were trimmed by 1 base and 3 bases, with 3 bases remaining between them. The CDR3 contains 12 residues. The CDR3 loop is CASSLGDYGYTF. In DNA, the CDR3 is TGTGCCAGCAGCTTAGGGGACTATGGCTACACCTTC. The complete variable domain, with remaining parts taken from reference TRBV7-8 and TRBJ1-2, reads GAGVSQSPRYKVAKRGQDVALRCDPISGHVSLFWYQQALGQGPEFLTYFQNEAQLDKSGLPSDRFFAERPEGSVSTLKIQRTQQEDSAVYLCASSLGDYGYTFGSGTRLTVV.

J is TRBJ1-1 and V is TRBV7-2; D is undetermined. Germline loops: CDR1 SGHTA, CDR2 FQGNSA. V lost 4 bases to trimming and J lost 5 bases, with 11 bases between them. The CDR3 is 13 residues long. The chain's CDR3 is CASSSSPRTEAFF. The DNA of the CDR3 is TGTGCCAGCAGCTCGTCTCCGCGGACTGAAGCTTTCTTT.

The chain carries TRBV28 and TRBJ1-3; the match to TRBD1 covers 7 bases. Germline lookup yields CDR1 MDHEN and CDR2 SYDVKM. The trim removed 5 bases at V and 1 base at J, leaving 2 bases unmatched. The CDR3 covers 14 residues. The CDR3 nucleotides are TGTGCCAGCAGTAGGGGGCTTTCTGGAAACACCATATATTTT. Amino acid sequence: CASSRGLSGNTIYF.